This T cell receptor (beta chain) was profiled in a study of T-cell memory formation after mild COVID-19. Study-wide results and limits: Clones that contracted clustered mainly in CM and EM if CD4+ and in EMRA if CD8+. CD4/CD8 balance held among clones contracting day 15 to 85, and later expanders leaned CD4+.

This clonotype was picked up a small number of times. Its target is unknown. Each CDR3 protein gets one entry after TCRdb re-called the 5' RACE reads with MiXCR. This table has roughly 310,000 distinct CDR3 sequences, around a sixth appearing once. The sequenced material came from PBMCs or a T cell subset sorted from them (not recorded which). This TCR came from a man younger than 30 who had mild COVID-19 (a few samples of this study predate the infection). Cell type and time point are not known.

The CDR3 DNA sequence: TGCAGTGCTAGGCAGGGAAGTAAAGTTGCCGGGGAGCTGTTTTTT. Translation gives CSARQGSKVAGELFF. The gene calls are TRBV20-1 and TRBJ2-2; possible D gene TRBD1, 5 bases. Germline CDR1 and CDR2: DFQATT and SNEGSKA (reference sequence). The CDR3 consists of 15 residues. The ends were cut back, 3 bases at V and 6 bases at J, with 17 bases in the middle.